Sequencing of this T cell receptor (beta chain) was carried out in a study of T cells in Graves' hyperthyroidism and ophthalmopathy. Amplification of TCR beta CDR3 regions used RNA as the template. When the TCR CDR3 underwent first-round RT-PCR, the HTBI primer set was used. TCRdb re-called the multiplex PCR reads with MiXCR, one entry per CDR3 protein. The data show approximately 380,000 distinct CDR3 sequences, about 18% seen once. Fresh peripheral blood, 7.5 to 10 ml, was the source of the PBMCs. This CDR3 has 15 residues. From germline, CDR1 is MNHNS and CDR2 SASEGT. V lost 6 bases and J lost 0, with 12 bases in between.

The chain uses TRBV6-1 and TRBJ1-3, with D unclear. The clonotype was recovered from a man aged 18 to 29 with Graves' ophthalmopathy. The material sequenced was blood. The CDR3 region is CASRDGELSGNTIYF. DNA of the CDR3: TGTGCCAGCAGGGACGGAGAACTCTCTGGAAACACCATATATTTT.